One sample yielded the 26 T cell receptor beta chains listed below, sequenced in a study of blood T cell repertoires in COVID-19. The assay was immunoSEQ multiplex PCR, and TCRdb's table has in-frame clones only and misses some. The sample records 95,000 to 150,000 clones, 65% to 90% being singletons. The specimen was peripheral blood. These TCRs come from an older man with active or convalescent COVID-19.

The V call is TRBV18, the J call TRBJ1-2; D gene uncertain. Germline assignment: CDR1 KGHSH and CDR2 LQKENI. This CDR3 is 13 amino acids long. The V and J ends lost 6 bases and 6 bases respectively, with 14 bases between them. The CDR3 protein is CASSPTTENGYTF. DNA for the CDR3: TGTGCCAGCTCCCCCACGACGGAGAATGGCTACACCTTC.

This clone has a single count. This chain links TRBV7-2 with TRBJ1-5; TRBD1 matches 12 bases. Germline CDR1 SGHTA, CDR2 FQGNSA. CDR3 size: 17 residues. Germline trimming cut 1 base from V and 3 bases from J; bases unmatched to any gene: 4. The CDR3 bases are TGTGCCAGCAGCTTAGAGGTGGGACAGGGGGCCAATCAGCCCCAGCATTTT. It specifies CASSLEVGQGANQPQHF.

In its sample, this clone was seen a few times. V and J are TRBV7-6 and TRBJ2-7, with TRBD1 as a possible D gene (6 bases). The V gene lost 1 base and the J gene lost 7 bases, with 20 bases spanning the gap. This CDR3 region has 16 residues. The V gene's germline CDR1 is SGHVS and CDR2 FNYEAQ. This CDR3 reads CASSLGSAGVAFEQYF. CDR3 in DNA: TGTGCCAGCAGCTTAGGCTCGGCAGGGGTAGCGTTTGAGCAGTACTTC.

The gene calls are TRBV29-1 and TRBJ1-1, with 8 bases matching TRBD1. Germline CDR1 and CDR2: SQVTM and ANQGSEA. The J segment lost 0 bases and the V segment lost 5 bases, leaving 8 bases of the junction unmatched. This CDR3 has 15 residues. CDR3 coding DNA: TGCAGCGTTTTAGGACAGGGAGACATGAACACTGAAGCTTTCTTT. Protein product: CSVLGQGDMNTEAFF.

The CDR3 DNA sequence: TGTGCCAGCACCTACCGGGACAGGCGCAATCAGCCCCAGCATTTT. Encoded protein: CASTYRDRRNQPQHF. The chain carries TRBV2 and TRBJ1-5; 8 nucleotides agree with TRBD1. The germline gives CDR1 SNHLY, CDR2 FYNNEI. V was pared by 7 bases and J by 2 bases, with 7 bases of the junction left unmatched. The CDR3 spans 15 residues.

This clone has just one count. The CDR3 DNA sequence: TGTGCCAGCAGAACTGTAAGCACAGATACGCAGTATTTT. It specifies CASRTVSTDTQYF. This rearrangement joins TRBV12-3 or TRBV12-4 to TRBJ2-3, with D unclear. Trimming took off 6 bases at V and 0 bases at J, with 7 bases between the two ends. This CDR3 is 13 amino acids long.

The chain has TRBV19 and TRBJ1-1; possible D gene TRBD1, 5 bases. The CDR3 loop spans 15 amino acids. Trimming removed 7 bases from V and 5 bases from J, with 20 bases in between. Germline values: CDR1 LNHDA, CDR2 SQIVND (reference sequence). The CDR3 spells CASTQMEGMGTEAFF. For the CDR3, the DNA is TGTGCCAGTACCCAAATGGAGGGGATGGGGACTGAAGCTTTCTTT. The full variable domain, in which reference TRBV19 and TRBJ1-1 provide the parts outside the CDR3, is DGGITQSPKYLFRKEGQNVTLSCEQNLNHDAMYWYRQDPGQGLRLIYYSQIVNDFQKGDIAEGYSVSREKKESFPLTVTSAQKNPTAFYLCASTQMEGMGTEAFFGQGTRLTVV.

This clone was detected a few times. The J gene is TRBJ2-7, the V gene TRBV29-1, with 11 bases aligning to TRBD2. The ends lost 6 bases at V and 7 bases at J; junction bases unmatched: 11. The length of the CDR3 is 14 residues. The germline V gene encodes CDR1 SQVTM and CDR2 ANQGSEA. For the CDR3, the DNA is TGCAGCGTCGGGTTAGCGGGAGGGCCGGAGGAGCAGTACTTC. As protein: CSVGLAGGPEEQYF.

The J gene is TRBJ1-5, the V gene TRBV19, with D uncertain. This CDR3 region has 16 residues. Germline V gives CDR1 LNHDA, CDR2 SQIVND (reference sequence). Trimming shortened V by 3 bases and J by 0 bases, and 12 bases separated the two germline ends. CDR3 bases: TGTGCCAGTAGTATTCCGGGTGGCGGTAGCAATCAGCCCCAGCATTTT. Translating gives CASSIPGGGSNQPQHF. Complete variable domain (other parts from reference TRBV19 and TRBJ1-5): DGGITQSPKYLFRKEGQNVTLSCEQNLNHDAMYWYRQDPGQGLRLIYYSQIVNDFQKGDIAEGYSVSREKKESFPLTVTSAQKNPTAFYLCASSIPGGGSNQPQHFGDGTRLSIL.

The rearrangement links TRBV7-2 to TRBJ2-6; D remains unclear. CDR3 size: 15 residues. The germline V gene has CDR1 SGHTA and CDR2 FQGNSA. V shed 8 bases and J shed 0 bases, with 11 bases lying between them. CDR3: CASAVVLSGANVLTF. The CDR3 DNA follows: TGTGCCAGCGCCGTAGTCCTCTCTGGGGCCAACGTCCTGACTTTC. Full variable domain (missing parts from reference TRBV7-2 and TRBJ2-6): GAGVSQSPSNKVTEKGKDVELRCDPISGHTALYWYRQSLGQGLEFLIYFQGNSAPDKSGLPSDRFSAERTGGSVSTLTIQRTQQEDSAVYLCASAVVLSGANVLTFGAGSRLTVL.

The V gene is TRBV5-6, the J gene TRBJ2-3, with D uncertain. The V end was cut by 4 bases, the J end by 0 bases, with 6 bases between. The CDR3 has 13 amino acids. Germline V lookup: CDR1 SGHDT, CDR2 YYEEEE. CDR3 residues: CASSKTSTDTQYF. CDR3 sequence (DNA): TGTGCCAGCAGCAAGACAAGCACAGATACGCAGTATTTT.

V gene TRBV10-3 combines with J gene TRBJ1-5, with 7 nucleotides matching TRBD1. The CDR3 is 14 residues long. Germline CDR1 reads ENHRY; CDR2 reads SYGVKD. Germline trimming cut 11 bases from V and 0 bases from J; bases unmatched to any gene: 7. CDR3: CAVRGTDSNQPQHF. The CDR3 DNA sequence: TGTGCCGTTAGGGGGACAGATAGCAATCAGCCCCAGCATTTT.

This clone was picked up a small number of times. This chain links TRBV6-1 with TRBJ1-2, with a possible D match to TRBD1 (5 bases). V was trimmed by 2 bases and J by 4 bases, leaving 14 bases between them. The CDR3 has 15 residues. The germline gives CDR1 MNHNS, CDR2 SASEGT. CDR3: CASSESPTAPYGYTF. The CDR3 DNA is TGTGCCAGCAGTGAATCACCGACAGCCCCCTATGGCTACACCTTC.

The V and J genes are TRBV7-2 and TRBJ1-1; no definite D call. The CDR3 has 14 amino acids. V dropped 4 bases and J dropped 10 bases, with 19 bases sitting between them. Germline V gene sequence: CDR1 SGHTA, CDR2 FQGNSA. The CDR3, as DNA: TGTGCCAGCAGCTCTAGTCAAGGGCCCGGGAGAGCTTTCTTT. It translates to CASSSSQGPGRAFF.

The CDR3 bases are TGTGCCAGCAGTGAAACCAGGGCCCGCCTGTTTTATGGCTACACCTTC. Translated: CASSETRARLFYGYTF. The V call is TRBV6-4, the J call TRBJ1-2; TRBD1 might be the D (5 bases). The CDR3 runs 16 residues. Germline CDR1 reads MRHNA; CDR2 reads SNTAGT. V gave up 3 bases and J gave up 5 bases, with 19 bases separating them.

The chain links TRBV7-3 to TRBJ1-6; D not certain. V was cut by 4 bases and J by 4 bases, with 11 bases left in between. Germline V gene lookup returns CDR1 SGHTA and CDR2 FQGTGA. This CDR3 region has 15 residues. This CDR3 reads CASSSSGSYNSPLHF. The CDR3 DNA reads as TGTGCCAGCAGCTCCTCCGGGAGTTATAATTCACCCCTCCACTTT.

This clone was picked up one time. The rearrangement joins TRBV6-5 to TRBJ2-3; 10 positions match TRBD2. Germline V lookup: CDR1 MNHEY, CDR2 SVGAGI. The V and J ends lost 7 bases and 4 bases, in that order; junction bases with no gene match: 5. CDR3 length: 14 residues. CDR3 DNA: TGTGCCAGCACGGTAGCGGGAGGCGCAGATACGCAGTATTTT. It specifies CASTVAGGADTQYF.

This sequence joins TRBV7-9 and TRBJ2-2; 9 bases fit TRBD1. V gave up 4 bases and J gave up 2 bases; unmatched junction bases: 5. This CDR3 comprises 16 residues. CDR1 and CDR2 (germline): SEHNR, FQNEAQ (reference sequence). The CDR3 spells CASSSTGGSNTGELFF. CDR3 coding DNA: TGTGCCAGCAGCTCGACAGGGGGGAGTAACACCGGGGAGCTGTTTTTT.

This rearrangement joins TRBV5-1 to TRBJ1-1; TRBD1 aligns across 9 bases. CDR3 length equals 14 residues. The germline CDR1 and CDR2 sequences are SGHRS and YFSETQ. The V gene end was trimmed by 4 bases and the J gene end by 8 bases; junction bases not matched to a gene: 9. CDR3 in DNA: TGCGCCAGCAGCGTCACCGGGACAGGGAGCGAAGCTTTCTTT. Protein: CASSVTGTGSEAFF.

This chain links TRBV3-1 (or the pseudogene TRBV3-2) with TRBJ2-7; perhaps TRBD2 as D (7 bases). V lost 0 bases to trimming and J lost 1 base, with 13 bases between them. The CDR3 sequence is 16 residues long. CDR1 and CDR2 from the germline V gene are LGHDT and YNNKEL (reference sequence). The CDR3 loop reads CASSQEGGGRSYEQYF. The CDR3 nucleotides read TGTGCCAGCAGCCAAGAGGGGGGGGGCAGGTCCTACGAGCAGTACTTC.

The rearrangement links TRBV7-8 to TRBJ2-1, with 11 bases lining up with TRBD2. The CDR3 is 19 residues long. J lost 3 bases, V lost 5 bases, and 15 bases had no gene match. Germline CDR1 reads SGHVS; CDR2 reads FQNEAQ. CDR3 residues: CASSQHFSGRAVSYNEQFF. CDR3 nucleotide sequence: TGTGCCAGCAGCCAACACTTTAGCGGGAGGGCCGTAAGCTACAATGAGCAGTTCTTC.

The CDR3: CASSLTGGRETQYF. Written as DNA, the CDR3 is TGTGCCAGCAGCTTAACGGGGGGCAGGGAGACCCAGTACTTC. This chain links TRBV7-2 with TRBJ2-5, with a weak D call TRBD2 (7 bases). Germline loops: CDR1 SGHTA, CDR2 FQGNSA. CDR3 length: 14 amino acids. Trimming took off 2 bases at V and 5 bases at J, with 12 bases between the two ends.

CDR3 in DNA: TGTGCCAGCAGCGTAGATGCCAGGGTGAACTATGGCTACACCTTC. Protein product: CASSVDARVNYGYTF. This chain joins TRBV9 and TRBJ1-2, with a weak D call TRBD1 (5 bases). Germline assignment: CDR1 SGDLS and CDR2 YYNGEE. The V end lost 0 bases, the J end lost 2 bases, and 11 bases lay between the germline ends. The CDR3 runs 15 residues. The whole variable domain, filled in from reference TRBV9 and TRBJ1-2, reads DSGVTQTPKHLITATGQRVTLRCSPRSGDLSVYWYQQSLDQGLQFLIQYYNGEERAKGNILERFSAQQFPDLHSELNLSSLELGDSALYFCASSVDARVNYGYTFGSGTRLTVV.

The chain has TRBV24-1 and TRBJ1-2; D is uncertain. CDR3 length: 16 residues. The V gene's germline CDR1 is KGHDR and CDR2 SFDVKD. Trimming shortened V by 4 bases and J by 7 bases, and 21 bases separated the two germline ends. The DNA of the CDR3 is TGTGCCACCAGTGACTCTACTACATTAGGAGAGGGTGGCTACACCTTC. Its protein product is CATSDSTTLGEGGYTF.

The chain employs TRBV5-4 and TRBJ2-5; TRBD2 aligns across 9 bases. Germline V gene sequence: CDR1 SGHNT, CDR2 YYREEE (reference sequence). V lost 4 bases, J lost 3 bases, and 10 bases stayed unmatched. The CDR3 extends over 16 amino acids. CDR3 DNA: TGTGCCAGCAGCCCCCGAGGTAGCGGGAGTAAAGAGACCCAGTACTTC. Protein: CASSPRGSGSKETQYF.

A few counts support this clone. In DNA, the CDR3 is TGTGCCAGCAACCACAGGGAAGGCAGTTCACCCCTCCACTTT. Protein: CASNHREGSSPLHF. The chain joins TRBV3-1 (or the pseudogene TRBV3-2) to TRBJ1-6, with a tentative D call TRBD1 (6 bases). Trimming pared 7 bases from V and 9 bases from J, leaving 16 bases between. The CDR3 contains 14 residues. CDR1 LGHDT and CDR2 YNNKEL come from the germline V gene (reference sequence).